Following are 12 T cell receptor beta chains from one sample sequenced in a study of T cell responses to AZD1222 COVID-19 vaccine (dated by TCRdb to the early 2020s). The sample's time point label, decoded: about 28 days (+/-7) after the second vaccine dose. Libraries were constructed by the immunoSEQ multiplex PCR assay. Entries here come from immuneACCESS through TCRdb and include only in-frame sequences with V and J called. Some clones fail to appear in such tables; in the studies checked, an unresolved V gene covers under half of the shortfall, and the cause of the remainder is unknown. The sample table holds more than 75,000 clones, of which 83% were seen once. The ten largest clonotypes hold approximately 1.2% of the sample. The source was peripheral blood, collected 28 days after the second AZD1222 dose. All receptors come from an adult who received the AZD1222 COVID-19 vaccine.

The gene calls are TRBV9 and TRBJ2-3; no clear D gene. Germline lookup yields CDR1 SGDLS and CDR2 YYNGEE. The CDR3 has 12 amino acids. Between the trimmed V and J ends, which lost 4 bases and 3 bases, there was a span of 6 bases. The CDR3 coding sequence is TGTGCCAGCAGCCTAGGGACAGATACGCAGTATTTT. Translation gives CASSLGTDTQYF.

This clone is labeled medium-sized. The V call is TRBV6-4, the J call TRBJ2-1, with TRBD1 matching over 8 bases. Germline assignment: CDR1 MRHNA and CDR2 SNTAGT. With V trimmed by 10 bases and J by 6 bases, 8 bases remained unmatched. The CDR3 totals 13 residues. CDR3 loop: CANGQGDGNEQFF. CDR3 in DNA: TGTGCCAACGGACAGGGTGACGGCAATGAGCAGTTCTTC.

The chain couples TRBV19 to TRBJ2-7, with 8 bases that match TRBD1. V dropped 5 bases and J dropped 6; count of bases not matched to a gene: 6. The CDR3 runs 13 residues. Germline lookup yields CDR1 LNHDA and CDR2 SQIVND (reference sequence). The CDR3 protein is CASSGTGVREQYF. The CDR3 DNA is TGTGCCAGTAGTGGGACAGGAGTCCGCGAGCAGTACTTC.

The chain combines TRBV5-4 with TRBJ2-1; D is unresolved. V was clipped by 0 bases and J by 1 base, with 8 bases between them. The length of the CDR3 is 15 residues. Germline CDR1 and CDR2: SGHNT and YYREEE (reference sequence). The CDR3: CASSLDGSSYNEQFF. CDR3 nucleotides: TGTGCCAGCAGCTTGGATGGTTCGTCCTACAATGAGCAGTTCTTC.

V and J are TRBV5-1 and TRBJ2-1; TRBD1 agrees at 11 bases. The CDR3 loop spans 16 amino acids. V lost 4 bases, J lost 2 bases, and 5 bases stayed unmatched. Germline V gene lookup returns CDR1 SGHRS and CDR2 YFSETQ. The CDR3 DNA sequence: TGCGCCAGCAGCCCGGGGACAGGGGGACCCTACAATGAGCAGTTCTTC. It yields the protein CASSPGTGGPYNEQFF. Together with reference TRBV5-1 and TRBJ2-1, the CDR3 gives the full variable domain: KAGVTQTPRYLIKTRGQQVTLSCSPISGHRSVSWYQQTPGQGLQFLFEYFSETQRNKGNFPGRFSGRQFSNSRSEMNVSTLELGDSALYLCASSPGTGGPYNEQFFGPGTRLTVL.

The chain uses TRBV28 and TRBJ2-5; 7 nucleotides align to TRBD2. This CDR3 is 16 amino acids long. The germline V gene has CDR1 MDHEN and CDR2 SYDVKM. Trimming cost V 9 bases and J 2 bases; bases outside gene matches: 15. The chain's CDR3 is CASDLRGLWRQETQYF. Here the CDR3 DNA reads TGTGCCAGTGACCTGCGGGGGTTATGGAGACAAGAGACCCAGTACTTC.

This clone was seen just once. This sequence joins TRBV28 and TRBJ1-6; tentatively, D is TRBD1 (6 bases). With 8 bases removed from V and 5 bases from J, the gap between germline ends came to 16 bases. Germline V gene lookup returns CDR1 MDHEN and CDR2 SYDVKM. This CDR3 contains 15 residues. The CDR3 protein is CASWGAKFDNSPLHF. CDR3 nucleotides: TGTGCCAGCTGGGGGGCTAAGTTTGATAATTCACCCCTCCACTTT.

The CDR3 region has the DNA TGTGCCAGCAGCCGGATTAGCGGCACAGATACGCAGTATTTT. Amino acids: CASSRISGTDTQYF. The chain joins TRBV11-1 to TRBJ2-3; D possibly corresponds to TRBD2 (5 bases). The CDR3 consists of 14 residues. The V and J ends lost 5 bases and 1 base respectively, with 10 bases between them. The V gene's germline CDR1 is SGHAT and CDR2 FQDESV (reference sequence). Variable domain in full (rest from reference TRBV11-1 and TRBJ2-3): EAEVAQSPRYKITEKSQAVAFWCDPISGHATLYWYRQILGQGPELLVQFQDESVVDDSQLPKDRFSAERLKGVDSTLKIQPAELGDSAMYLCASSRISGTDTQYFGPGTRLTVL.

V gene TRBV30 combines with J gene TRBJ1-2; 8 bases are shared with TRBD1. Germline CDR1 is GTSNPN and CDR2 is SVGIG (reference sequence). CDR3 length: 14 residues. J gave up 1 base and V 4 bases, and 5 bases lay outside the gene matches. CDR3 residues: CAWTGGLGNYGYTF. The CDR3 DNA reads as TGTGCCTGGACAGGGGGCTTGGGTAACTATGGCTACACCTTC.

For the CDR3, the DNA is TGTGCCAGCAGTTCGGAGGTGGATACGCAGTATTTT. This gives the protein CASSSEVDTQYF. V gene TRBV6-5 combines with J gene TRBJ2-3; perhaps TRBD2 as D (5 bases). CDR1 MNHEY and CDR2 SVGAGI come from the germline V gene. Trimming shortened V by 4 bases and J by 6 bases, and 8 bases separated the two germline ends. CDR3 length: 12 residues.

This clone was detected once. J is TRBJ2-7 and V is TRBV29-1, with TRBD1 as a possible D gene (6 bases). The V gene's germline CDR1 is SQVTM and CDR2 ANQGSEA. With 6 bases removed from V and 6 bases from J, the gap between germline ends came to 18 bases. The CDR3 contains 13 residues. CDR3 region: CSVGVGGRTEQYF. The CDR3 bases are TGCAGCGTGGGGGTAGGGGGTAGGACCGAGCAGTACTTC.

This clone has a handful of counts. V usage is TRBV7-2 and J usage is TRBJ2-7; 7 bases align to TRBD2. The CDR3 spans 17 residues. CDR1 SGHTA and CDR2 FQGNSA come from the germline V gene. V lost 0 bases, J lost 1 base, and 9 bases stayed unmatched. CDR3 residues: CASSLAPSGGVSYEQYF. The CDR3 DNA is TGTGCCAGCAGCTTAGCGCCTAGCGGAGGGGTTTCCTACGAGCAGTACTTC.